Below, 32 T cell receptor beta chains from the same sample are listed, as sequenced in a study of OX40 agonist ivuxolimab in advanced cancers. The repertoire was sequenced with immunoSEQ multiplex PCR; TCRdb's copy has only in-frame clones and lacks some. The sample carries around 77,000 clones, roughly 89% recorded once. Sequenced here: CD4+ or CD8+ T cells sorted from blood, sampled in a trial of the OX40 agonist ivuxolimab. These receptors came from an adult with an advanced solid tumor such as melanoma, head and neck, liver or kidney cancer.

J is TRBJ2-2 and V is TRBV18, with 9 nucleotides matching TRBD1. This CDR3 has 15 amino acids. The V gene end was trimmed by 8 bases and the J gene end by 6 bases; junction bases not matched to a gene: 10. The germline V gene has CDR1 KGHSH and CDR2 LQKENI. The CDR3 DNA reads TGTGCCAGCCAGGCGGGACAGGGCTATGCCGGGGAGCTGTTTTTT. It encodes CASQAGQGYAGELFF.

The chain couples TRBV4-1 to TRBJ2-5, with 9 bases matching TRBD2. The DNA end favors TRBJ2-7, so the J call may be wrong. Germline loops: CDR1 MGHRA, CDR2 YSYEKL. The CDR3 has 16 amino acids. The DNA for the CDR3 is TGCGCCAGCAGCCGCATAACTAGCGGGCCCGCCTACGAGCAGTACTTC. Translating it yields CASSRITSGPAYEQYF.

V and J are TRBV28 and TRBJ2-3; the D is unclear. Germline CDR1 is MDHEN and CDR2 is SYDVKM. The CDR3 runs to 14 residues. Trimming stripped 3 bases from V and 4 bases from J, with 11 bases between. CDR3: CASSFLSASDTQYF. The DNA for the CDR3 is TGTGCCAGCAGTTTCCTGAGCGCCTCAGATACGCAGTATTTT.

This clone was picked up one time. The chain joins TRBV28 to TRBJ2-5; D unresolved. Germline CDR1 and CDR2: MDHEN and SYDVKM. The CDR3 is made up of 13 amino acids. Trimming removed 3 bases at V and 2 bases at J, with 7 bases between. Here the CDR3 reads CASSFGSQETQYF. CDR3 in DNA: TGTGCCAGCAGTTTCGGCAGTCAAGAGACCCAGTACTTC. Full variable domain (missing parts from reference TRBV28 and TRBJ2-5): DVKVTQSSRYLVKRTGEKVFLECVQDMDHENMFWYRQDPGLGLRLIYFSYDVKMKEKGDIPEGYSVSREKKERFSLILESASTNQTSMYLCASSFGSQETQYFGPGTRLLVL.

This chain connects TRBV6-5 to TRBJ2-1; 8 bases line up with TRBD2. This CDR3 is built from 13 residues. The ends lost 7 bases at V and 5 bases at J; junction bases unmatched: 4. CDR1 and CDR2 from the germline V gene are MNHEY and SVGAGI. In DNA, the CDR3 is TGTGCCAGCACCCGGGGGGGAAACAATGAGCAGTTCTTC. It specifies CASTRGGNNEQFF.

The chain uses TRBV28 and TRBJ1-1, with D uncertain. The V and J ends lost 7 bases and 2 bases respectively, with 5 bases between them. CDR3 size: 11 residues. Looked up from germline, CDR1 is MDHEN and CDR2 is SYDVKM. CDR3 amino acids: CASKANTEAFF. CDR3 coding DNA: TGTGCCAGCAAGGCAAACACTGAAGCTTTCTTT.

The chain links TRBV4-1 to TRBJ1-1; a weak D match, TRBD1 (6 bases). In germline, CDR1 is MGHRA, CDR2 YSYEKL. Trimming pared 0 bases from V and 3 bases from J, leaving 17 bases between. This CDR3 region has 17 residues. CDR3 loop: CASSQDSPQGRYTEAFF. Written as DNA, the CDR3 is TGCGCCAGCAGCCAAGATAGCCCCCAGGGGAGGTACACTGAAGCTTTCTTT.

The CDR3 DNA sequence: TGCGCCAGCAGCCTCGGACCCGTGAGCTCCTACGAGCAGTACTTC. This translates into CASSLGPVSSYEQYF. This rearrangement joins TRBV4-1 to TRBJ2-7, with unresolved D. This CDR3 has 15 residues. From germline, CDR1 is MGHRA and CDR2 YSYEKL. Trimming removed 4 bases from V and 0 bases from J, with 13 bases in between.

The chain couples TRBV27 to TRBJ2-3; 12 nucleotides agree with TRBD2. V lost 5 bases to trimming and J lost 3 bases; unmatched junction nucleotides: 6. Germline lookup yields CDR1 MNHEY and CDR2 SMNVEV (reference sequence). The CDR3 has 16 amino acids. The CDR3 region has the DNA TGTGCCAGCAGTGGCTCCGGGACTAGCGGGACAGATACGCAGTATTTT. Protein product: CASSGSGTSGTDTQYF.

The chain recombines TRBV10-2 with TRBJ1-1, with D possibly being TRBD1 (5 bases). The CDR3 has 14 amino acids. Per the germline V gene, CDR1 is WSHSY and CDR2 is SAAADI. Trimming removed 4 bases from V and 4 bases from J, with 13 bases in between. DNA for the CDR3: TGCGCCAGCAGTGGTACCAGGGCGATCACTGAAGCTTTCTTT. Its protein product is CASSGTRAITEAFF.

CDR3 sequence (DNA): TGTGCCAGCAGCTTCGACTCCCAGAGGATGAATGAGCAGTTCTTC. Protein product: CASSFDSQRMNEQFF. The J gene is TRBJ2-1, the V gene TRBV4-2; no reliable D call. Germline CDR1 is LGHNA and CDR2 is YNFKEQ. Between the trimmed V and J ends, which lost 5 bases and 7 bases, there was a span of 18 bases. The CDR3 is made up of 15 amino acids.

A single count supports this clone. The J gene is TRBJ2-2, the V gene TRBV4-1, with unresolved D. The ends were cut back, 0 bases at V and 4 bases at J, with 12 bases in the middle. Germline lookup yields CDR1 MGHRA and CDR2 YSYEKL. This CDR3 region has 16 residues. CDR3 in DNA: TGCGCCAGCAGCCAAGATGACCGGTCAGGCACCGGGGAGCTGTTTTTT. It is translated as CASSQDDRSGTGELFF.

This clone was seen a handful of times. The V and J genes are TRBV19 and TRBJ2-7; 10 nucleotides align to TRBD1. Germline trimming cut 6 bases from V and 2 bases from J; bases unmatched to any gene: 7. The CDR3 is 15 amino acids. Germline V gene lookup returns CDR1 LNHDA and CDR2 SQIVND (reference sequence). The CDR3 loop reads CASSPPGTGAYEQYF. CDR3 bases: TGTGCCAGTAGCCCCCCTGGGACAGGGGCCTACGAGCAGTACTTC.

The chain employs TRBV6-6 and TRBJ1-1, with D possibly TRBD1 on 5 matching bases. V was clipped by 7 bases and J by 1 base, with 13 bases between them. The length of the CDR3 is 14 residues. CDR1 and CDR2 (germline): MNHNY, SVGAGI (reference sequence). CDR3 amino acids: CASTIRATNTEAFF. CDR3 DNA sequence: TGTGCCAGCACCATCAGGGCGACGAACACTGAAGCTTTCTTT.

The rearrangement joins TRBV2 to TRBJ1-6; D is possibly TRBD1 (6 bases). The CDR3 contains 14 residues. The V gene lost 4 bases and the J gene lost 11 bases, with 15 bases spanning the gap. CDR1 SNHLY and CDR2 FYNNEI come from the germline V gene. CDR3 protein: CASSGVRGETPLHF. DNA of the CDR3: TGTGCCAGCAGTGGGGTCAGGGGAGAGACACCCCTCCACTTT.

Only a few counts were recorded for this clone. The same CDR3 also results from other DNA sequences found in this sample. This sequence joins TRBV28 and TRBJ2-3, with 7 positions matching TRBD2. Trimming at V came to 2 bases and at J to 2 bases, leaving 4 bases not matched to a gene. CDR1 is MDHEN, CDR2 SYDVKM, per germline. The CDR3 sequence is 15 residues long. DNA of the CDR3: TGTGCCAGCAGTTTACCTAGCGGACTCACAGATACGCAGTATTTT. Protein: CASSLPSGLTDTQYF.

The chain has TRBV6-5 and TRBJ2-5; D might be TRBD2 (5 bases). Trimming removed 4 bases from V and 4 bases from J, with 10 bases in between. Germline V lookup: CDR1 MNHEY, CDR2 SVGAGI. The CDR3 sequence is 13 residues long. The CDR3 DNA follows: TGTGCCAGCAGTTTTCAGGCGGGAGAGACCCAGTACTTC. This gives the protein CASSFQAGETQYF.

The chain recombines TRBV5-1 with TRBJ1-4; D call uncertain. The CDR3 is made up of 15 amino acids. Germline loops: CDR1 SGHRS, CDR2 YFSETQ. Trimming removed 0 bases at V and 3 bases at J, with 9 bases between. CDR3 sequence reads: CASSLGVGPNEKLFF. CDR3 DNA: TGCGCCAGCAGCTTGGGAGTCGGCCCTAATGAAAAACTGTTTTTT.

The chain joins TRBV6-5 to TRBJ1-1; D is unclear. The CDR3 covers 14 residues. Trimming took 6 bases from V and 0 from J, leaving 11 bases between them. CDR1 MNHEY and CDR2 SVGAGI come from the germline V gene. The CDR3 reads CASRVTAMNTEAFF. For the CDR3, the DNA is TGTGCCAGCAGGGTGACGGCCATGAACACTGAAGCTTTCTTT.

The V gene is TRBV11-3, the J gene TRBJ2-7, with 7 bases aligning to TRBD2. The CDR3 covers 16 residues. Germline CDR1 reads SGHNT; CDR2 reads YENEEA. Losses at the gene ends were 1 base for V and 1 base for J; bases not matched to a gene: 7. In nucleotides, the CDR3 is TGTGCCAGCAGCTTAGCCGGGGACGGGGGGTCCTACGAGCAGTACTTC. Translation: CASSLAGDGGSYEQYF.

The chain employs TRBV27 and TRBJ1-1, with TRBD1 matching 10 bases. Germline V lookup: CDR1 MNHEY, CDR2 SMNVEV (reference sequence). The CDR3 is 15 residues long. V was clipped by 6 bases and J by 5 bases; unmatched bases: 9. The CDR3 DNA sequence: TGTGCCAGCAGCGACAGGGGGCGAGGGAGGACTGAAGCTTTCTTT. Translating gives CASSDRGRGRTEAFF.

The chain has TRBV21-1 and TRBJ2-1. TRBV21-1 is noted as a pseudogene. The CDR3 has 11 residues. The CDR3 region has the DNA TGTGCCAGCAGCAAAGCCAATGAGCAGTTCTTC. This sequence encodes CASSKANEQFF.

The chain uses TRBV4-2 and TRBJ2-3; TRBD2 aligns across 14 bases. Per the germline V gene, CDR1 is LGHNA and CDR2 is YNFKEQ. Unmatched junction bases numbered 14, after V lost 4 bases and J lost 2 bases. The CDR3 has 20 residues. The CDR3 region has the DNA TGTGCCAGCAGCCGGGCCGGACTAGCGGGGGGCCCGAAGGACACAGATACGCAGTATTTT. It is translated as CASSRAGLAGGPKDTDTQYF.

J is TRBJ1-1 and V is TRBV11-2; no reliable D call. The CDR3 covers 13 residues. V dropped 0 bases and J dropped 3 bases, with 5 bases sitting between them. Germline assignment: CDR1 SGHAT and CDR2 FQNNGV. CDR3 nucleotide sequence: TGTGCCAGCAGCTTAGATGCGGACACTGAAGCTTTCTTT. The encoded protein is CASSLDADTEAFF. The full variable domain, completed using reference TRBV11-2 and TRBJ1-1, is EAGVAQSPRYKIIEKRQSVAFWCNPISGHATLYWYQQILGQGPKLLIQFQNNGVVDDSQLPKDRFSAERLKGVDSTLKIQPAKLEDSAVYLCASSLDADTEAFFGQGTRLTVV.

A note on this clone: The junction shows a germline mismatch at one end, possibly a read error. The V call is TRBV7-7, the J call TRBJ2-1; 8 nucleotides align to TRBD2. Germline CDR1 reads SSHAT; CDR2 reads FNYEAQ (reference sequence). This CDR3 contains 15 residues. This CDR3 is CASSPRGASYNEQFF. The CDR3 DNA reads TGTGCTAGCAGCCCGCGGGGGGCCTCCTACAATGAGCAGTTCTTC.

The gene calls are TRBV28 and TRBJ2-7; 10 nucleotides align to TRBD2. V shed 6 bases and J 3 bases; nucleotides not matched to a gene: 8. The CDR3 contains 15 residues. The germline V gene encodes CDR1 MDHEN and CDR2 SYDVKM. CDR3 sequence (DNA): TGTGCCAGCAGCCTCTATGGACTAGCGGACTACGAGCAGTACTTC. The encoded protein is CASSLYGLADYEQYF.

The chain has TRBV7-2 and TRBJ2-7; 8 bases are shared with TRBD1. The CDR3 loop spans 17 amino acids. The V and J ends lost 5 bases and 2 bases, in that order; junction bases with no gene match: 14. The germline CDR1 and CDR2 sequences are SGHTA and FQGNSA. CDR3 coding DNA: TGTGCCAGCAGCCTTTCCTTAACCGGGACAGGTACCTACGAGCAGTACTTC. Translation gives CASSLSLTGTGTYEQYF.

The gene calls are TRBV19 and TRBJ2-5; possibly TRBD2 for D (6 bases). The CDR3 is made up of 14 amino acids. Germline CDR1 reads LNHDA; CDR2 reads SQIVND (reference sequence). Trimming cost V 3 bases and J 3 bases, with 11 bases left between them. The CDR3 DNA is TGTGCCAGTAGTATTAACGGGGGTAAAGAGACCCAGTACTTC. This codes for CASSINGGKETQYF.

This rearrangement joins TRBV5-1 to TRBJ2-7; no clear D gene. The V end lost 2 bases, the J end lost 2 bases, and 8 bases lay between the germline ends. The CDR3 length is 13 residues. The V gene's germline CDR1 is SGHRS and CDR2 YFSETQ. DNA for the CDR3: TGCGCCAGCAGCTTCTTCGGCGCCTACGAGCAGTACTTC. Residues: CASSFFGAYEQYF.

The chain carries TRBV7-8 and TRBJ1-2; 9 nucleotides agree with TRBD1. After removal of 0 bases from V and 14 bases from J, the junction contained 10 bases not matched to a gene. CDR3 length equals 14 residues. Germline V CDR1 and CDR2: SGHVS, FQNEAQ. CDR3 residues: CASSLALGQGIWTF. The CDR3 DNA follows: TGTGCCAGCAGCTTAGCGTTGGGACAGGGAATATGGACCTTC.

This chain uses TRBV6-5 with TRBJ2-7; 10 bases agree with TRBD1. This CDR3 spans 15 amino acids. Trimming removed 5 bases from V and 4 bases from J; junction bases left unmatched: 8. CDR1 and CDR2 from the germline V gene are MNHEY and SVGAGI. Here the CDR3 DNA reads TGTGCCAGCAGTAAGATTCCGGGACAGGGGTACGAGCAGTACTTC. Residues: CASSKIPGQGYEQYF.

The chain carries TRBV15 and TRBJ1-1; D gene ambiguous. Deletions cut 5 bases from V and 3 bases from J, with 7 bases between. The germline gives CDR1 LNHNV, CDR2 YYDKDF (reference sequence). This CDR3 comprises 12 residues. Here the CDR3 reads CATSPGYTEAFF. CDR3 nucleotide sequence: TGTGCCACCAGCCCCGGGTACACTGAAGCTTTCTTT.